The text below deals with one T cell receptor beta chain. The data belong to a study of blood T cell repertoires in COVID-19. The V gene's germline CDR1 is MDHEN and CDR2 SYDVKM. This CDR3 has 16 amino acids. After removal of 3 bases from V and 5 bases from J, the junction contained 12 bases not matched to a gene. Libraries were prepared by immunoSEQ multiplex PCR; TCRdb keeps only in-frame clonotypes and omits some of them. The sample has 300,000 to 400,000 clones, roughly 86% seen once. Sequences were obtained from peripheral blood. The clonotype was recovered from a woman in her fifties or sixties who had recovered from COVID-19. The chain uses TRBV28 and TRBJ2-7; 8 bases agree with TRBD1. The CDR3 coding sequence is TGTGCCAGCAGTTTCTTCGTCTCAGGGGGCCAGGACGAGCAGTACTTC. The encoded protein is CASSFFVSGGQDEQYF.